This T cell receptor beta chain appears in the sequencing data of a study of a mutant IDH1 vaccine in newly diagnosed glioma. For the study at large: Either 4-6 weeks after radiotherapy alone or alongside temozolomide, vaccination was begun. The treated population exhibited a male proportion of about 60%, a female proportion of around 38%, and a mean age of about 40 years.

Specified time point: week 23, last vaccination. Doses comprised 300 ug of mutant IDH1 20-mer peptide each, plus topical imiquimod. To note about this clone: Its antigen remains unidentified.

Produced via immunoSEQ multiplex PCR; TCRdb's table is partial and in-frame only. The sample records tens of thousands of clones, about 85% being singletons. Looked up from germline, CDR1 is MNHEY and CDR2 is SVGAGI. Trimming shortened V by 6 bases and J by 1 base, and 8 bases separated the two germline ends. This CDR3 is built from 13 residues. The TCR originated in a woman aged 45-65 years with glioma. The starting material was PBMCs, obtained from a glioma patient whose treatment included an IDH1 peptide vaccine. The chain combines TRBV6-5 with TRBJ2-3; D is unresolved. This CDR3 reads CASRPAGTDTQYF. The DNA for the CDR3 is TGTGCCAGCAGACCCGCCGGCACAGATACGCAGTATTTT.